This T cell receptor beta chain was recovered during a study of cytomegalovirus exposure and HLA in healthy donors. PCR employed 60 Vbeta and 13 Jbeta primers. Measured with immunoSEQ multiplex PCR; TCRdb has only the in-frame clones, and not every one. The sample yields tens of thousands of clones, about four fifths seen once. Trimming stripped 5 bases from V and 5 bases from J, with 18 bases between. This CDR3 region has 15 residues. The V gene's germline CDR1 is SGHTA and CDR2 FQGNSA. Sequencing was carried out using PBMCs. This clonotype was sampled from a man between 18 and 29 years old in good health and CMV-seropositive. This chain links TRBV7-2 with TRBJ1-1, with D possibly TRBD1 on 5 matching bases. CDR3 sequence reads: CASSPGLPGDTEAFF. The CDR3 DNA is TGTGCCAGCAGCCCGGGACTTCCGGGAGATACTGAAGCTTTCTTT.